This T cell receptor beta chain was obtained from a study of post-analysis software for immune sequencing data. Study-wide context: As for disease course, relapsing-remitting, secondary progressive and progressive-relapsing multiple sclerosis were all included.

The study's findings and limits: Patients carried 5 or 6 TRBV segments more frequently than controls did, and TRBV5-6, TRBV5-1 and TRBV20-1 were among them.

This clonotype was seen more than once but under ten times. No antigen is known for it. This CDR3 has 15 residues. V lost 2 bases and J 13 bases, leaving 23 bases between the germline ends. Per the germline V gene, CDR1 is MNHEY and CDR2 is SVGAGI. The TCR beta cDNA libraries contained unique molecular identifiers. TCRdb passed the PCR reads through MiXCR, listing each CDR3 protein once. The repertoire holds 600,000 to 700,000 distinct CDR3 sequences, with approximately 60% as singletons. The material sequenced was blood. The V and J genes are TRBV6-5 and TRBJ1-2, with D perhaps TRBD1 (6 bases). This receptor was identified in a girl aged 2-10 years with multiple sclerosis. CDR3 bases: TGTGCCAGCAGTTACGCTCAGGGCCCAGGGGCCAGCGGCACCTTC. Protein sequence: CASSYAQGPGASGTF.